The 25 T cell receptor beta chains below come from one sample, sequenced in a study of blood T cell repertoires in COVID-19. Measured with immunoSEQ multiplex PCR; TCRdb has only the in-frame clones, and not every one. Of about 110,000 clones in the sample, 80% to 90% are singletons; the top ten hold approximately 16%. Sequenced: peripheral blood. The receptor source for this set is a woman in her sixties with acute or convalescent COVID-19.

The rearrangement links TRBV30 to TRBJ2-3; TRBD2 matches at 8 bases. This CDR3 region has 13 residues. The germline V gene encodes CDR1 GTSNPN and CDR2 SVGIG (reference sequence). V was pared by 7 bases and J by 2 bases, with 5 bases of the junction left unmatched. The CDR3 reads CASGGRPTDTQYF. CDR3 coding DNA: TGTGCCTCGGGGGGGCGGCCCACAGATACGCAGTATTTT.

This clone was counted a few times. J is TRBJ1-6 and V is TRBV5-1, with D possibly TRBD1 on 6 matching bases. V lost 2 bases and J 7 bases, leaving 10 bases between the germline ends. This CDR3 comprises 14 residues. Germline V gene data show CDR1 as SGHRS and CDR2 as YFSETQ. The CDR3, as DNA: TGCGCCAGCAGCTTTCGGACAGACAATTCACCCCTCCACTTT. Translating gives CASSFRTDNSPLHF. The whole variable domain, remainder taken from reference TRBV5-1 and TRBJ1-6, is KAGVTQTPRYLIKTRGQQVTLSCSPISGHRSVSWYQQTPGQGLQFLFEYFSETQRNKGNFPGRFSGRQFSNSRSEMNVSTLELGDSALYLCASSFRTDNSPLHFGNGTRLTVT.

V usage is TRBV7-2 and J usage is TRBJ1-1; no clear D. The CDR3 has 13 amino acids. Germline V CDR1 and CDR2: SGHTA, FQGNSA. Trimming cost V 2 bases and J 1 base, with 5 bases left between them. Here the CDR3 reads CASSLKQNTEAFF. The CDR3 DNA reads as TGTGCCAGCAGCTTAAAGCAGAACACTGAAGCTTTCTTT.

The chain links TRBV7-6 to TRBJ2-1; no reliable D call. Germline V gives CDR1 SGHVS, CDR2 FNYEAQ. The CDR3 loop spans 13 amino acids. V was cut by 5 bases and J by 8 bases, with 13 bases left in between. The chain's CDR3 is CASSPQVAYEQFF. For the CDR3, the DNA is TGTGCCAGCAGCCCACAAGTCGCCTATGAGCAGTTCTTC.

The chain couples TRBV12-3 or TRBV12-4 to TRBJ1-2; no clear D. The CDR3 sequence is 13 residues long. Trimming pared 5 bases from V and 1 base from J, leaving 8 bases between. The CDR3 loop is CASSREINYGYTF. In DNA form, the CDR3 reads TGTGCCAGCAGTCGGGAGATTAACTATGGCTACACCTTC.

The J gene is TRBJ2-2, the V gene TRBV11-2, with D tentatively TRBD2 (5 bases). Trimming removed 7 bases at V and 2 bases at J, with 26 bases between. This CDR3 contains 19 residues. The germline V gene has CDR1 SGHAT and CDR2 FQNNGV. In nucleotides, the CDR3 is TGTGCCAGCACATTCGACCTCACGGACTCAAAGCTAAACACCGGGGAGCTGTTTTTT. As protein: CASTFDLTDSKLNTGELFF. The full variable domain, its missing parts supplied by reference TRBV11-2 and TRBJ2-2, is EAGVAQSPRYKIIEKRQSVAFWCNPISGHATLYWYQQILGQGPKLLIQFQNNGVVDDSQLPKDRFSAERLKGVDSTLKIQPAKLEDSAVYLCASTFDLTDSKLNTGELFFGEGSRLTVL.

As DNA, the CDR3 is TGTGCCAGCAGCCGACAGGGGAGCTCCTACGAGCAGTACTTC. Amino acid sequence: CASSRQGSSYEQYF. V usage is TRBV6-5 and J usage is TRBJ2-7; TRBD1 matches at 8 bases. The V gene's germline CDR1 is MNHEY and CDR2 SVGAGI. The CDR3 runs to 14 residues. J lost 0 bases, V lost 6 bases, and 4 bases had no gene match.

The chain employs TRBV5-1 and TRBJ2-2; 8 positions match TRBD2. J gave up 5 bases and V 4 bases, and 7 bases lay outside the gene matches. The germline V gene encodes CDR1 SGHRS and CDR2 YFSETQ. CDR3 length equals 15 residues. The CDR3 protein is CASSGSGGPTGELFF. CDR3 nucleotide sequence: TGCGCCAGCAGCGGATCGGGGGGGCCAACCGGGGAGCTGTTTTTT.

The chain links TRBV29-1 to TRBJ1-1, with 7 positions matching TRBD1. CDR1 and CDR2 from the germline V gene are SQVTM and ANQGSEA. The CDR3 covers 13 residues. V shed 6 bases, J shed 4 bases, and the junction held 8 bases outside the gene matches. The CDR3 loop reads CSVYQGDSTEAFF. The CDR3 coding sequence is TGCAGCGTCTATCAGGGGGATAGCACTGAAGCTTTCTTT.

The rearrangement joins TRBV4-3 to TRBJ1-6; D not certain. The CDR3 loop spans 16 amino acids. Trimming left V 1 base short and J 6 bases short, with 13 bases between. Per the germline V gene, CDR1 is LGHNA and CDR2 is YSLEER. For the CDR3, the DNA is TGCGCCAGCAGCCAAGCAAGAGGAATGGGTAATTCACCCCTCCACTTT. It translates to CASSQARGMGNSPLHF.

In this sample, this clone turned up once. The rearrangement joins TRBV4-2 to TRBJ1-2; 8 bases agree with TRBD1. This CDR3 has 15 amino acids. Germline CDR1 and CDR2: LGHNA and YNFKEQ. Trimming removed 0 bases from V and 8 bases from J; junction bases left unmatched: 8. Written as DNA, the CDR3 is TGTGCCAGCAGCCAAGAGAACAGGGGGGGAAGGGGCTACACCTTC. Its protein product is CASSQENRGGRGYTF.

The CDR3 region has the DNA TGCGCCAGCAGCTTGGGGGACAGGTGGAACACTGAAGCTTTCTTT. Translation gives CASSLGDRWNTEAFF. The V gene is TRBV5-1, the J gene TRBJ1-1, with TRBD1 matching 8 bases. Trimming took 0 bases from V and 1 from J; bases not matched to a gene: 2. CDR3 length: 15 residues. Germline V CDR1 and CDR2: SGHRS, YFSETQ.

This chain connects TRBV11-3 to TRBJ2-1; D unresolved. CDR1 is SGHNT, CDR2 YENEEA, per germline. The CDR3 spans 17 residues. V dropped 1 base and J dropped 0 bases, with 13 bases sitting between them. In DNA, the CDR3 is TGTGCCAGCAGCTTAGCGCAGTGGGCAGGCTCCTACAATGAGCAGTTCTTC. As protein: CASSLAQWAGSYNEQFF.

The gene calls are TRBV6-2 or TRBV6-3 and TRBJ1-1; 9 bases fit TRBD1. V was clipped by 2 bases and J by 8 bases; unmatched bases: 9. Germline CDR1 and CDR2: MNHEY and SVGEGT. The CDR3 contains 15 residues. For the CDR3, the DNA is TGTGCCAGCAGTTACCCCACAGGGGGCGCATCCGAAGCTTTCTTT. Translated: CASSYPTGGASEAFF.

The chain uses TRBV5-1 and TRBJ1-2; 7 bases align to TRBD1. Germline V CDR1 and CDR2: SGHRS, YFSETQ. The CDR3 totals 14 residues. V shed 4 bases and J 3 bases; nucleotides not matched to a gene: 6. CDR3 nucleotide sequence: TGCGCCAGCAGCCGAAGCGGACAGGACTATGGCTACACCTTC. This gives the protein CASSRSGQDYGYTF.

This chain joins TRBV10-3 and TRBJ2-2, with TRBD1 as a possible D gene (7 bases). The CDR3 extends over 15 amino acids. V was cut by 8 bases and J by 7 bases, with 20 bases left in between. CDR1 ENHRY and CDR2 SYGVKD come from the germline V gene. The CDR3 here is CAIRNMQGGGGELFF. The CDR3 nucleotides are TGTGCCATCCGTAACATGCAGGGGGGCGGCGGGGAGCTGTTTTTT.

The chain uses TRBV5-6 and TRBJ2-5; a weak D match, TRBD1 (6 bases). This CDR3 contains 13 residues. Trimming pared 3 bases from V and 5 bases from J, leaving 11 bases between. Germline V gives CDR1 SGHDT, CDR2 YYEEEE. CDR3 loop: CASSSEQGETQYF. In nucleotides, the CDR3 is TGTGCCAGCAGCTCCGAACAGGGTGAGACCCAGTACTTC.

V and J are TRBV18 and TRBJ2-1; 11 bases line up with TRBD2. CDR1 and CDR2 from the germline V gene are KGHSH and LQKENI. This CDR3 spans 15 amino acids. Trimming cost V 1 base and J 5 bases; bases outside gene matches: 1. In DNA form, the CDR3 reads TGTGCCAGCTCACCACTAGCGGGGGGGGACAATGAGCAGTTCTTC. This gives the protein CASSPLAGGDNEQFF.

The chain carries TRBV2 and TRBJ2-7, with D tentatively TRBD1 (5 bases). V dropped 6 bases and J dropped 3 bases, with 9 bases sitting between them. Per the germline V gene, CDR1 is SNHLY and CDR2 is FYNNEI. The CDR3 runs to 12 residues. The CDR3 loop reads CASRDNFYEQYF. CDR3 DNA sequence: TGTGCCAGCAGGGACAACTTCTACGAGCAGTACTTC.

The chain joins TRBV5-1 to TRBJ1-1; D is possibly TRBD1 (5 bases). Deletions cut 4 bases from V and 1 base from J, with 14 bases between. Germline values: CDR1 SGHRS, CDR2 YFSETQ. CDR3 size: 15 residues. CDR3 loop: CASSPYTGQNTEAFF. CDR3 nucleotide sequence: TGCGCCAGCAGCCCCTATACAGGCCAGAACACTGAAGCTTTCTTT.

V usage is TRBV2 and J usage is TRBJ2-5; D is unresolved. Germline V gene lookup returns CDR1 SNHLY and CDR2 FYNNEI. V dropped 5 bases and J dropped 1 base, with 8 bases sitting between them. CDR3 length equals 13 residues. CDR3 amino acids: CASSLEFQETQYF. The CDR3, as DNA: TGTGCCAGCAGTCTAGAGTTCCAAGAGACCCAGTACTTC.

The chain uses TRBV2 and TRBJ1-2, with D hard to call. CDR3 length equals 14 residues. With 2 bases removed from V and 2 bases from J, the gap between germline ends came to 9 bases. From germline, CDR1 is SNHLY and CDR2 FYNNEI. The DNA of the CDR3 is TGTGCCAGCAGTGAATCGTCGGGGAACTATGGCTACACCTTC. It specifies CASSESSGNYGYTF.

The chain employs TRBV15 and TRBJ2-3, with TRBD1 as a possible D gene (6 bases). CDR3 size: 18 residues. Trimming removed 0 bases at V and 0 bases at J, with 16 bases between. Germline CDR1 and CDR2: LNHNV and YYDKDF (reference sequence). As DNA, the CDR3 is TGTGCCACCAGCAGAGATTGGAGGACAGCACAAAGCACAGATACGCAGTATTTT. Protein: CATSRDWRTAQSTDTQYF.

The chain joins TRBV19 to TRBJ2-7; TRBD2 might be the D (5 bases). This CDR3 spans 13 amino acids. The germline V and J ends were trimmed by 5 bases and 3 bases, with 11 bases remaining between them. Germline CDR1 LNHDA, CDR2 SQIVND (reference sequence). CDR3 sequence (DNA): TGTGCCAGTAGTTCCACTAGTTACTACGAGCAGTACTTC. Its translation is CASSSTSYYEQYF.

The rearrangement joins TRBV7-3 to TRBJ1-2; 7 positions match TRBD1. With 4 bases clipped from V and 6 bases from J, the junction kept 5 bases outside the gene matches. The CDR3 covers 13 residues. CDR1 is SGHTA and CDR2 is FQGTGA in the germline V gene. The CDR3 DNA reads as TGTGCCAGCAGCTCGACAGGGTCCGATGGCTACACCTTC. Translating gives CASSSTGSDGYTF.